This note documents a single T cell receptor beta chain sequence. This specimen comes from a study of blood T cell repertoires in COVID-19. Study at large: Samples came from the United States, Italy and Spain, spanning acute and convalescent COVID-19. PBMCs, B-cell-depleted T cells, or T cells provided the cDNA or gDNA that made up the material.

It was during active infection that Seattle patients were enrolled and then longitudinally followed. The CDR3 sequence is 16 residues long. Germline CDR1 is KGHSH and CDR2 is LQKENI. V lost 3 bases and J 0 bases, leaving 9 bases between the germline ends. The table came from immunoSEQ multiplex PCR; TCRdb's copy has only in-frame clones and leaves some out. This sample has approximately 350,000 clones; 70% to 90% occur once, and the top ten carry just over 7%. The chain couples TRBV18 to TRBJ1-6; D not resolved. This receptor was identified in a woman aged 55-69 years with COVID-19, enrolled during active disease. The sample was peripheral blood. Written as DNA, the CDR3 is TGTGCCAGCTCACCCGGGAGAAGCTCCTATAATTCACCCCTCCACTTT. Translated, it gives CASSPGRSSYNSPLHF.